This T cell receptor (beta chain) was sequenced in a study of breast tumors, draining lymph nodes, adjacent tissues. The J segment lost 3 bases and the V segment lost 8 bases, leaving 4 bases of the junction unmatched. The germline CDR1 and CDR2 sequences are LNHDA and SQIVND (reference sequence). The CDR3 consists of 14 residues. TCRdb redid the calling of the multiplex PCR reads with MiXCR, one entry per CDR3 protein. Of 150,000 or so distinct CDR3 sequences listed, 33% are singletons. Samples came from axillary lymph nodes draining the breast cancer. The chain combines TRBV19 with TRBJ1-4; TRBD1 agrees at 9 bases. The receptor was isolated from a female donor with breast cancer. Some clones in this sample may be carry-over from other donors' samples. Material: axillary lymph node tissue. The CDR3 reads CASLTGGPNEKLFF. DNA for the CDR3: TGTGCCAGTTTAACAGGGGGCCCTAATGAAAAACTGTTTTTT.